One sample yielded the 25 T cell receptor beta chains listed below, sequenced in a study of blood T cell repertoires in COVID-19. Some clones are missing from TCRdb's copy, which holds only in-frame ones; the method was immunoSEQ multiplex PCR. The sample contains some 120,000 clones, roughly 89% of which appear only once. Material for sequencing was peripheral blood. The source of these receptors is a human donor with acute or convalescent COVID-19. The donor label of this sample is uncertain.

This rearrangement joins TRBV28 to TRBJ2-7; 14 nucleotides align to TRBD2. V was clipped by 6 bases and J by 0 bases; unmatched bases: 28. CDR1 is MDHEN and CDR2 is SYDVKM in the germline V gene. The CDR3 totals 24 residues. CDR3 bases: TGTGCCAGCAGGGACACATGGGGGGCTGGGACTAGCGGGAGAATCAAGCCCCACTCCTACGAGCAGTACTTC. Protein product: CASRDTWGAGTSGRIKPHSYEQYF.

The chain links TRBV3-1 (or the pseudogene TRBV3-2) to TRBJ2-3; 12 bases fit TRBD2. Losses at the gene ends were 2 bases for V and 6 bases for J; bases not matched to a gene: 0. This CDR3 contains 14 residues. Germline V gives CDR1 LGHDT, CDR2 YNNKEL (reference sequence). Here the CDR3 reads CASSQLAGGDTQYF. The CDR3 DNA is TGTGCCAGCAGCCAACTAGCGGGAGGGGATACGCAGTATTTT.

This chain links TRBV7-9 with TRBJ2-5; 12 bases are shared with TRBD2. The germline gives CDR1 SEHNR, CDR2 FQNEAQ (reference sequence). V shed 5 bases, J shed 5 bases, and the junction held 12 bases outside the gene matches. This CDR3 contains 17 residues. CDR3 residues: CASSLIGLAGYTETQYF. The CDR3 region has the DNA TGTGCCAGCAGCCTAATCGGACTAGCGGGATATACGGAGACCCAGTACTTC. Variable domain in full (rest from reference TRBV7-9 and TRBJ2-5): DTGVSQNPRHKITKRGQNVTFRCDPISEHNRLYWYRQTLGQGPEFLTYFQNEAQLEKSRLLSDRFSAERPKGSFSTLEIQRTEQGDSAMYLCASSLIGLAGYTETQYFGPGTRLLVL.

V gene TRBV20-1 combines with J gene TRBJ1-2; 9 bases are shared with TRBD1. The length of the CDR3 is 14 residues. CDR1 DFQATT and CDR2 SNEGSKA come from the germline V gene (reference sequence). V trimming: 3 bases; J trimming: 3 bases; junction bases outside the gene matches: 5. This chain's CDR3 is CSASPWDRDYGYTF. CDR3 DNA: TGCAGTGCTAGTCCTTGGGACAGGGACTATGGCTACACCTTC.

This chain uses TRBV7-3 with TRBJ2-5; D is unresolved. The V gene's germline CDR1 is SGHTA and CDR2 FQGTGA. The CDR3 runs to 13 residues. The germline V and J ends were trimmed by 3 bases and 5 bases, with 10 bases remaining between them. The CDR3 bases are TGTGCCAGCAGCTTGATCAGGCAGGAGACCCAGTACTTC. Its translation is CASSLIRQETQYF.

The chain recombines TRBV6-2 or TRBV6-3 with TRBJ1-1, with D maybe TRBD1 (6 bases). V lost 6 bases and J lost 4, with 18 bases in between. This CDR3 spans 15 amino acids. From germline, CDR1 is MNHEY and CDR2 SVGEGT. In nucleotides, the CDR3 is TGTGCCAGCAGCCCGGGGGGGCTTAGTAGCACTGAAGCTTTCTTT. Its translation: CASSPGGLSSTEAFF.

This chain connects TRBV4-3 to TRBJ2-5; 7 nucleotides line up with TRBD2. V shed 4 bases and J 5 bases; nucleotides not matched to a gene: 10. Germline CDR1 is LGHNA and CDR2 is YSLEER. This CDR3 contains 15 residues. The CDR3 protein is CASSPDGGRWETQYF. CDR3 DNA sequence: TGCGCCAGCAGCCCTGACGGCGGGAGATGGGAGACCCAGTACTTC.

A single count supports this clone. The chain uses TRBV19 and TRBJ2-7, with D uncertain. This CDR3 is built from 17 residues. CDR1 and CDR2 from the germline V gene are LNHDA and SQIVND (reference sequence). V lost 8 bases to trimming and J lost 0 bases, with 23 bases between them. CDR3 amino acids: CASYFCRPDWSSYEQYF. CDR3 nucleotides: TGTGCCAGTTATTTTTGTCGACCAGACTGGAGCTCCTACGAGCAGTACTTC.

The chain is built from TRBV27 and TRBJ1-6; 11 nucleotides line up with TRBD1. The CDR3 is 17 amino acids. V trimming: 5 bases; J trimming: 7 bases; junction bases outside the gene matches: 10. CDR1 is MNHEY and CDR2 is SMNVEV in the germline V gene (reference sequence). CDR3 amino acids: CASSHPPGTGGNSPLHF. CDR3 nucleotides: TGTGCCAGCAGTCACCCCCCCGGGACAGGGGGAAATTCACCCCTCCACTTT.

The chain links TRBV6-2 or TRBV6-3 to TRBJ2-1, with a weak D call TRBD1 (6 bases). The ends were cut back, 4 bases at V and 5 bases at J, with 9 bases in the middle. This CDR3 is 13 amino acids long. The germline CDR1 and CDR2 sequences are MNHEY and SVGEGT. CDR3 in DNA: TGTGCCAGCAGTTCCAGGGGAGACAATGAGCAGTTCTTC. Translating it yields CASSSRGDNEQFF.

V gene TRBV5-8 combines with J gene TRBJ2-1; TRBD1 matches at 8 bases. The junction had 8 bases not matched to a gene; V was cut back by 3 bases and J by 6 bases. Germline loops: CDR1 SGHTS, CDR2 YDEGEE. CDR3 size: 15 residues. CDR3 sequence reads: CASSSRDRIINEQFF. Written as DNA, the CDR3 is TGTGCCAGCAGCTCCCGGGACAGGATAATCAATGAGCAGTTCTTC.

The genes are TRBV4-3 and TRBJ1-4; no reliable D call. Between the trimmed V and J ends, which lost 1 base and 0 bases, there was a span of 9 bases. There are 16 residues in the CDR3. Germline CDR1 is LGHNA and CDR2 is YSLEER. CDR3 residues: CASSQVTSATNEKLFF. CDR3 coding DNA: TGCGCCAGCAGCCAAGTTACGAGTGCAACTAATGAAAAACTGTTTTTT.

This chain uses TRBV23-1 with TRBJ2-7; perhaps TRBD1 as D (6 bases). TRBV23-1 is known as an ORF, though its function is uncertain. Trimming removed 10 bases from V and 4 bases from J, with 20 bases in between. The length of the CDR3 is 14 residues. The CDR3: CAINRTEYTYEQYF. In DNA, the CDR3 is TGCGCCATCAACCGGACAGAATATACATACGAGCAGTACTTC.

The table lists this clone with a few counts. The chain has TRBV28 and TRBJ1-2, with D possibly being TRBD1 (6 bases). There are 14 residues in the CDR3. CDR1 is MDHEN and CDR2 is SYDVKM in the germline V gene. Trimming removed 6 bases at V and 1 base at J, with 12 bases between. The CDR3 reads CASSPGDYNYGYTF. The CDR3 region has the DNA TGTGCCAGCAGCCCAGGGGATTATAACTATGGCTACACCTTC.

The genes are TRBV12-3 or TRBV12-4 and TRBJ2-7; tentative D call: TRBD2 (5 bases). The CDR3 length is 11 residues. V shed 6 bases and J shed 3 bases, with 6 bases lying between them. CDR3 coding DNA: TGTGCCAGCAGCGGAGGCTACGAGCAGTACTTC. It encodes CASSGGYEQYF.

This sequence joins TRBV15 and TRBJ2-7; TRBD1 might be the D (6 bases). CDR3 length: 14 amino acids. The ends were cut back, 0 bases at V and 6 bases at J, with 12 bases in the middle. Germline CDR1 reads LNHNV; CDR2 reads YYDKDF (reference sequence). Written as DNA, the CDR3 is TGTGCCACCAGCAGAGATCTCAGGGGTAGCGAGCAGTACTTC. Its protein product is CATSRDLRGSEQYF.

This chain links TRBV3-1 (or the pseudogene TRBV3-2) with TRBJ2-7, with unresolved D. The CDR3 extends over 15 amino acids. V was clipped by 0 bases and J by 6 bases, with 15 bases between them. Germline assignment: CDR1 LGHDT and CDR2 YNNKEL (reference sequence). CDR3 residues: CASSQDAQRFREQYF. The CDR3 nucleotides read TGTGCCAGCAGCCAAGATGCCCAGAGGTTTCGCGAGCAGTACTTC.

J is TRBJ1-2 and V is TRBV6-5; no reliable D call. V was shortened by 7 bases and J by 4 bases, with 19 bases between the two germline ends. This CDR3 comprises 15 residues. Germline V lookup: CDR1 MNHEY, CDR2 SVGAGI. The CDR3 reads CASTTSWVGGYGYTF. CDR3 coding DNA: TGTGCCAGCACAACCTCTTGGGTGGGAGGCTATGGCTACACCTTC.

The chain links TRBV4-1 to TRBJ1-2; D unresolved. Trimming stripped 1 base from V and 7 bases from J, with 13 bases between. The V gene's germline CDR1 is MGHRA and CDR2 YSYEKL. CDR3 length equals 14 residues. The CDR3 spells CASSQGRGPTGYTF. Written as DNA, the CDR3 is TGCGCCAGCAGCCAAGGACGAGGTCCGACTGGCTACACCTTC.

This chain joins TRBV7-3 and TRBJ2-2, with D uncertain. Trimming pared 3 bases from V and 7 bases from J, leaving 3 bases between. Germline V gene data show CDR1 as SGHTA and CDR2 as FQGTGA. The CDR3 is 11 amino acids. CDR3: CASSFNGELFF. The CDR3 DNA reads as TGTGCCAGCAGCTTCAACGGGGAGCTGTTTTTT.

The rearrangement joins TRBV29-1 to TRBJ1-1; TRBD1 agrees at 7 bases. With 2 bases clipped from V and 6 bases from J, the junction kept 9 bases outside the gene matches. Germline V lookup: CDR1 SQVTM, CDR2 ANQGSEA. There are 14 residues in the CDR3. The chain's CDR3 is CSVEYRGGVPEAFF. In DNA, the CDR3 is TGCAGCGTTGAATATAGAGGGGGCGTTCCTGAAGCTTTCTTT.

The V call is TRBV11-2, the J call TRBJ1-1; D not certain. V was cut by 8 bases and J by 0 bases, with 10 bases left in between. The germline V gene encodes CDR1 SGHAT and CDR2 FQNNGV. CDR3 size: 13 residues. This CDR3 reads CASGPELNTEAFF. CDR3 sequence (DNA): TGTGCCAGCGGCCCAGAACTGAACACTGAAGCTTTCTTT. Based on the CDR3 plus reference TRBV11-2 and TRBJ1-1, the full variable domain is EAGVAQSPRYKIIEKRQSVAFWCNPISGHATLYWYQQILGQGPKLLIQFQNNGVVDDSQLPKDRFSAERLKGVDSTLKIQPAKLEDSAVYLCASGPELNTEAFFGQGTRLTVV.

The rearrangement uses TRBV27 and TRBJ1-1; TRBD1 might be the D (5 bases). The CDR3 consists of 13 residues. Trimming pared 8 bases from V and 0 bases from J, leaving 10 bases between. Per germline, CDR1 MNHEY and CDR2 SMNVEV (reference sequence). CDR3 protein: CASLDRVNTEAFF. The CDR3 DNA sequence: TGTGCCAGCCTAGACAGAGTGAACACTGAAGCTTTCTTT.

This sequence joins TRBV7-2 and TRBJ1-2, with D unclear. Germline CDR1 and CDR2: SGHTA and FQGNSA. The CDR3 totals 17 residues. Trimming took off 3 bases at V and 0 bases at J, with 17 bases between the two ends. Here the CDR3 DNA reads TGTGCCAGCAGCTTTGTAGCGGGCCCAGGAGCTAACTATGGCTACACCTTC. Its translation: CASSFVAGPGANYGYTF.

This rearrangement joins TRBV5-4 to TRBJ1-6, with 7 bases identical to TRBD1. The ends lost 4 bases at V and 6 bases at J; junction bases unmatched: 4. Germline loops: CDR1 SGHNT, CDR2 YYREEE (reference sequence). The CDR3 is made up of 14 amino acids. The CDR3 DNA follows: TGTGCCAGCAGCCTGGGACAGATTAATTCACCCCTCCACTTT. Translated: CASSLGQINSPLHF.